The present entry profiles one T cell receptor (beta chain) with its context. Its target is not known. The ends were cut back, 1 base at V and 4 bases at J, with 4 bases in the middle. Per the germline V gene, CDR1 is KGHSH and CDR2 is LQKENI. CDR3 size: 13 residues. Genomic DNA constituted the template upon which TCR beta VDJ and CDR3 profiling was performed. One entry per CDR3 protein, called by TCRdb with MiXCR from the reads. The data contain about 200,000 distinct CDR3 sequences, 30% to 40% of them singletons. The sample is drawn from a study of CD8+CD57+ T cells in acquired aplastic anemia. Regarding the study as a whole: Researchers report that fewer than 30 CD8+ CDR3 sequences appeared in both patients and controls. No significant patient-versus-control difference appeared in CD8+ Simpson's diversity.

Sequenced input: sorted CD4+, CD8+, or CD8+CD57+ T cells (not recorded which) from PBMCs. This TCR was sampled from a human donor in good health, serving as a control. The chain combines TRBV18 with TRBJ2-2, with D uncertain. The CDR3 protein is CASSPRSTGELFF. DNA of the CDR3: TGTGCCAGCTCACCACGCAGCACCGGGGAGCTGTTTTTT.